This T cell receptor beta chain was sequenced in a study of blood T cells in healthy people across ages. A second 7 to 11 cycle PCR used barcoded and J-beta primers. Template switching added a 12-random-nucleotide identifier to every cDNA molecule. One entry per CDR3 protein results from TCRdb running MiXCR on the 5' RACE reads. The table lists about 1.6 million distinct CDR3 sequences, 30% to 40% of them singletons. Drawn from each donor were 8.5 to 10 milliliters of peripheral blood. This clonotype turned up a few times. Material: blood. This clonotype originated in a woman between 25 and 40 years old in good health.

The CDR3 region is CASSLGLAGQQYF. CDR3 in DNA: TGTGCCAGCAGCTTGGGACTAGCGGGCCAGCAGTACTTC. The chain joins TRBV11-1 to TRBJ2-7; 12 bases are a match to TRBD2. The CDR3 has 13 amino acids. Trimming cost V 3 bases and J 8 bases; bases outside gene matches: 2. CDR1 SGHAT and CDR2 FQDESV come from the germline V gene (reference sequence). Variable domain in full (rest from reference TRBV11-1 and TRBJ2-7): EAEVAQSPRYKITEKSQAVAFWCDPISGHATLYWYRQILGQGPELLVQFQDESVVDDSQLPKDRFSAERLKGVDSTLKIQPAELGDSAMYLCASSLGLAGQQYFGPGTRLTVT.